What follows are 14 T cell receptor beta chains derived from one specimen sequenced in a study of blood T cells in healthy people across ages (dated by TCRdb to about 2015). Library method: 5' RACE. Sequencing relied on an Illumina HiSeq 2500. A second roughly 6 to 12 cycle PCR used a sample-barcoded 5' primer and a J-beta primer mix. TCRdb trimmed public reads at Q25 via fastp, called clones via MiXCR and kept in-frame beta chains. Rows are unified per CDR3 protein, each entry keeping the most common DNA and genes. For this sample there are around 1,600,000 distinct CDR3 sequences; under 55% appear just once. About 4.1% of the sample is in the top ten clones. Specimen: blood. The receptors come from a woman aged 18-30 years in good health.

The rearrangement uses TRBV6-2 or TRBV6-3 and TRBJ2-7, with 8 bases lining up with TRBD1. This CDR3 is built from 12 residues. The germline V gene has CDR1 MNHEY and CDR2 SVGEGT. Trimming removed 8 bases from V and 2 bases from J; junction bases left unmatched: 2. CDR3 residues: CASEGQAYEQYF. The CDR3 DNA is TGTGCCAGCGAGGGACAGGCCTACGAGCAGTACTTC.

J is TRBJ2-1 and V is TRBV19, with 13 bases aligning to TRBD2. The CDR3 covers 15 residues. After removal of 0 bases from V and 9 bases from J, the junction contained 2 bases not matched to a gene. Per the germline V gene, CDR1 is LNHDA and CDR2 is SQIVND (reference sequence). The CDR3 reads CASSIDGLAGAEQFF. The CDR3 DNA sequence: TGTGCCAGTAGTATAGATGGACTAGCGGGGGCTGAGCAGTTCTTC. The full variable domain, completed using reference TRBV19 and TRBJ2-1, is DGGITQSPKYLFRKEGQNVTLSCEQNLNHDAMYWYRQDPGQGLRLIYYSQIVNDFQKGDIAEGYSVSREKKESFPLTVTSAQKNPTAFYLCASSIDGLAGAEQFFGPGTRLTVL.

V and J are TRBV7-2 and TRBJ1-4; D ambiguous. Germline CDR1 reads SGHTA; CDR2 reads FQGNSA. This CDR3 spans 14 amino acids. V shed 4 bases and J shed 1 base, with 7 bases lying between them. The CDR3 is CASSSRITNEKLFF. CDR3 coding DNA: TGTGCCAGCAGCTCCCGCATAACTAATGAAAAACTGTTTTTT.

This clonotype has ten or more counts. The rearrangement uses TRBV4-1 and TRBJ2-3; 9 bases are a match to TRBD2. The CDR3 spans 16 residues. After removal of 4 bases from V and 4 bases from J, the junction contained 9 bases not matched to a gene. The germline gives CDR1 MGHRA, CDR2 YSYEKL. The CDR3 DNA is TGCGCCAGCAGCCCACGAGCGGGGGGCTCCCCAGATACGCAGTATTTT. Encoded protein: CASSPRAGGSPDTQYF.

The chain combines TRBV6-5 with TRBJ1-1; TRBD1 agrees at 8 bases. V gave up 2 bases and J gave up 0 bases; unmatched junction bases: 2. There are 15 residues in the CDR3. Germline CDR1 is MNHEY and CDR2 is SVGAGI. The DNA for the CDR3 is TGTGCCAGCAGTTACAGGGGACAGGTGAACACTGAAGCTTTCTTT. Protein sequence: CASSYRGQVNTEAFF.

This clonotype came up once. J is TRBJ1-1 and V is TRBV30; no clear D gene. Germline CDR1 reads GTSNPN; CDR2 reads SVGIG (reference sequence). The CDR3 spans 11 residues. Trimming took off 3 bases at V and 6 bases at J, with 8 bases between the two ends. CDR3 DNA sequence: TGTGCCTGGAGCTACGGAGCTGAAGCTTTCTTT. Its translation is CAWSYGAEAFF.

The chain recombines TRBV7-9 with TRBJ1-2; 8 bases fit TRBD1. This CDR3 is built from 16 residues. Germline CDR1 is SEHNR and CDR2 is FQNEAQ (reference sequence). The ends lost 5 bases at V and 4 bases at J; junction bases unmatched: 12. DNA for the CDR3: TGTGCCAGCAGCGAGACGGCAGGGGGCGCCGGCTATGGCTACACCTTC. This translates into CASSETAGGAGYGYTF.

This clonotype has a single count. The chain uses TRBV6-2 or TRBV6-3 and TRBJ2-1; D not resolved. The J call may be incorrect, as the DNA end agrees better with TRBJ2-7. Germline V gives CDR1 MNHEY, CDR2 SVGEGT. This CDR3 is 15 amino acids long. The CDR3 protein is CASSSTQPVYNEQYF. The DNA for the CDR3 is TGTGCCAGCAGTTCCACTCAACCGGTCTACAATGAGCAGTACTTC.

The chain employs TRBV4-2 and TRBJ2-3; D might be TRBD2 (5 bases). The germline gives CDR1 LGHNA, CDR2 YNFKEQ. The CDR3 spans 18 residues. Trimming removed 7 bases at V and 1 base at J, with 24 bases between. This CDR3 is CASTRLGRVGEGTDTQYF. CDR3 coding DNA: TGTGCCAGCACCCGGTTGGGTAGAGTGGGAGAGGGCACAGATACGCAGTATTTT.

As for this clonotype: A read error may account for a junction end that differs from germline. The chain uses TRBV7-2 and TRBJ1-1, with D perhaps matching TRBD1 (6 bases). The CDR3 loop spans 13 amino acids. From germline, CDR1 is SGHTA and CDR2 FQGNSA. CDR3 residues: CASSVAGGAKAFF. The CDR3 DNA reads TGTGCCAGCAGCGTAGCGGGGGGGGCTAAGGCTTTCTTT.

V and J are TRBV7-9 and TRBJ2-1; 8 nucleotides match TRBD1. The V gene's germline CDR1 is SEHNR and CDR2 FQNEAQ (reference sequence). The V segment lost 2 bases and the J segment 4 bases; nucleotides outside the gene matches: 7. The CDR3 sequence is 16 residues long. This CDR3 reads CASSLWTGRRYNEQFF. The CDR3 DNA reads as TGTGCCAGCAGCTTATGGACAGGGCGAAGATACAATGAGCAGTTCTTC.

This chain connects TRBV7-2 to TRBJ2-1; 10 bases line up with TRBD2. The CDR3 covers 20 residues. The trim removed 5 bases at V and 4 bases at J, leaving 20 bases unmatched. CDR1 and CDR2 (germline): SGHTA, FQGNSA. The CDR3 DNA sequence: TGTGCCAGCAGCCTGTTCATGGCTAGCGGGAGACCCCTTCAATACAATGAGCAGTTCTTC. This codes for CASSLFMASGRPLQYNEQFF. Complete variable domain (other parts from reference TRBV7-2 and TRBJ2-1): GAGVSQSPSNKVTEKGKDVELRCDPISGHTALYWYRQSLGQGLEFLIYFQGNSAPDKSGLPSDRFSAERTGGSVSTLTIQRTQQEDSAVYLCASSLFMASGRPLQYNEQFFGPGTRLTVL.

The chain couples TRBV6-5 to TRBJ1-5, with D perhaps matching TRBD1 (5 bases). The germline CDR1 and CDR2 sequences are MNHEY and SVGAGI. The CDR3 consists of 15 residues. V gave up 4 bases and J gave up 0 bases, with 10 bases separating them. CDR3 nucleotide sequence: TGTGCCAGCAGTTCAGACAGAAATAGCAATCAGCCCCAGCATTTT. The encoded protein is CASSSDRNSNQPQHF.

This clonotype was seen only a few times. The rearrangement uses TRBV7-3 and TRBJ2-3; 7 bases are a match to TRBD2. From germline, CDR1 is SGHTA and CDR2 FQGTGA. The CDR3 has 19 residues. V dropped 2 bases and J dropped 6; count of bases not matched to a gene: 20. The CDR3 DNA follows: TGTGCCAGCAGCTTAGAAGGCCCTCTAGCGGCTACACCACGGGATACGCAGTATTTT. It specifies CASSLEGPLAATPRDTQYF.